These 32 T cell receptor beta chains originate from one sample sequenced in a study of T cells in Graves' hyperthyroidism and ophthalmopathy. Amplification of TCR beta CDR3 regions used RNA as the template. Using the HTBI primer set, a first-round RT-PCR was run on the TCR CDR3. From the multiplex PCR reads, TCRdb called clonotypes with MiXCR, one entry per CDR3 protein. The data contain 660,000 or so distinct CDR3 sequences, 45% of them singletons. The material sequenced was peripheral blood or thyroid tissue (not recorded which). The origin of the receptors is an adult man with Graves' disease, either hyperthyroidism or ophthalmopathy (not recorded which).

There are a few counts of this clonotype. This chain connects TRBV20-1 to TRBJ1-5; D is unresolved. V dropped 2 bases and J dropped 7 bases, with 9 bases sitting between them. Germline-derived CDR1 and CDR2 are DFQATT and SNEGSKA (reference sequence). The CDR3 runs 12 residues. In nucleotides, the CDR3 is TGCAGTGCTAGATTAAGAGACCAGCCCCAGCATTTT. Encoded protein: CSARLRDQPQHF.

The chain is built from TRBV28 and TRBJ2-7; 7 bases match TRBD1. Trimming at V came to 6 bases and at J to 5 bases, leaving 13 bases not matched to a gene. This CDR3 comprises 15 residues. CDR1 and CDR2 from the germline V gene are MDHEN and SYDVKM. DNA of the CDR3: TGTGCCAGCAGCTTGGAGGCAGGGGGTATCGACGAGCAGTACTTC. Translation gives CASSLEAGGIDEQYF.

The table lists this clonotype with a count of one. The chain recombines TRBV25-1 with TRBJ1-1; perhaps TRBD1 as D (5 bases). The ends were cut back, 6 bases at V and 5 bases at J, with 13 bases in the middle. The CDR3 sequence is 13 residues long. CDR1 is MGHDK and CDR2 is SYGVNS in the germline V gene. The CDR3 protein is CASRSPGMTEAFF. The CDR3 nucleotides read TGTGCCAGCAGGTCCCCAGGGATGACTGAAGCTTTCTTT.

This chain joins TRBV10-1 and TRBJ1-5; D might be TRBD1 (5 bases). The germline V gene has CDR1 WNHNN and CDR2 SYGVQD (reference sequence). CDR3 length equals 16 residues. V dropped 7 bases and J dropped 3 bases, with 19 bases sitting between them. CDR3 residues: CASTESGLMINQPQHF. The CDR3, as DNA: TGCGCCAGCACCGAGTCAGGGCTCATGATCAATCAGCCCCAGCATTTT.

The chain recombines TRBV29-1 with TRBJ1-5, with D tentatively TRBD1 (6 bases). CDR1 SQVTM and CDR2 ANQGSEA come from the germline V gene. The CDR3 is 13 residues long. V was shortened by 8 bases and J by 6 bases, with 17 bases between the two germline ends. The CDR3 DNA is TGCAGCTTGGCCGGGGGGCCGGGTCAGCCCCAGCATTTT. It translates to CSLAGGPGQPQHF. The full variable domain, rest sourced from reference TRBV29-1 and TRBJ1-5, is SAVISQKPSRDICQRGTSLTIQCQVDSQVTMMFWYRQQPGQSLTLIATANQGSEATYESGFVIDKFPISRPNLTFSTLTVSNMSPEDSSIYLCSLAGGPGQPQHFGDGTRLSIL.

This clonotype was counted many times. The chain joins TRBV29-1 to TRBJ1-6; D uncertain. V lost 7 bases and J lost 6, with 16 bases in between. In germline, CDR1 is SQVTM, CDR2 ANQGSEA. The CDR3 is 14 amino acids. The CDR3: CSAKKGSGNSPLHF. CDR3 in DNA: TGCAGCGCCAAAAAGGGAAGCGGTAATTCACCCCTCCACTTT.

The CDR3 nucleotides are TGTGCCAGCAGTGAGATGGCGGGGGCGGTGAACACCATATATTTT. Its translation: CASSEMAGAVNTIYF. V and J are TRBV2 and TRBJ1-3, with D perhaps matching TRBD1 (6 bases). V dropped 3 bases and J dropped 7 bases, with 16 bases sitting between them. Germline CDR1 SNHLY, CDR2 FYNNEI. This CDR3 region has 15 residues.

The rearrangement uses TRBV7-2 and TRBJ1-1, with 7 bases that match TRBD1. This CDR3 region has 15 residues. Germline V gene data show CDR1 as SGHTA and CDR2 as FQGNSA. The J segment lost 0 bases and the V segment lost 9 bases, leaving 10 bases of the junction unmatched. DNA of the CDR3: TGTGCCAGTATCAGCCCCGGGACAGTGAACACTGAAGCTTTCTTT. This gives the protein CASISPGTVNTEAFF.

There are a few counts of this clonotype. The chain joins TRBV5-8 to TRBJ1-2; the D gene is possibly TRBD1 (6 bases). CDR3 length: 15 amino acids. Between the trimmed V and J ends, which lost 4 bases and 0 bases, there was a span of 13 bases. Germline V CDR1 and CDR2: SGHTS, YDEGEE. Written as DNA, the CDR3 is TGTGCCAGCAGCAGGGTGGGGGCTGCTAACTATGGCTACACCTTC. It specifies CASSRVGAANYGYTF.

Here the CDR3 reads CSARKPSGPTGNTIYF. The CDR3 DNA follows: TGCAGTGCTAGAAAACCCAGTGGTCCTACTGGAAACACCATATATTTT. V is TRBV20-1 and J is TRBJ1-3; no clear D. The CDR3 has 16 amino acids. The V gene's germline CDR1 is DFQATT and CDR2 SNEGSKA (reference sequence). V was trimmed by 2 bases and J by 2 bases, leaving 16 bases between them.

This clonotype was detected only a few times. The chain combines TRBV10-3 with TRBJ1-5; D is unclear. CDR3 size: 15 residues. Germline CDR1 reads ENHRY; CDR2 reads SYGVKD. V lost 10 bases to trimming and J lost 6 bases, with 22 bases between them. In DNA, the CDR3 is TGTGCCAGCAGCCCCGCTAGAGGGTCGACTCAGCCCCAGCATTTT. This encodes CASSPARGSTQPQHF.

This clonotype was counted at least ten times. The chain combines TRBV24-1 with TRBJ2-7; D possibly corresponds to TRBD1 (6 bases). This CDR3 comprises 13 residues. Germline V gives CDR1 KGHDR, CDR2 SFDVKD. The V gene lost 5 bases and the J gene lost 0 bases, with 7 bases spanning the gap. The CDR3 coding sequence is TGTGCCACCAGTGCAGGGGCCTCCTACGAGCAGTACTTC. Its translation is CATSAGASYEQYF.

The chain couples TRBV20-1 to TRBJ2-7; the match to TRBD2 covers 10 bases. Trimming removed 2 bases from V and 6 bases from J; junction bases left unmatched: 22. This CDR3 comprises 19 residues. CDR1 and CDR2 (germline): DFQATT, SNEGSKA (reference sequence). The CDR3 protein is CSARTTRLHQREGFGEQYF. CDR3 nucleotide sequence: TGCAGTGCTAGAACTACCCGCTTACATCAGCGGGAGGGATTCGGCGAGCAGTACTTC.

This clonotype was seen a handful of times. The DNA of the CDR3 is TGCGCCAGCAGCTTTGGACCAAAATCCGGAGAAGAGACCCAGTACTTC. Translating it yields CASSFGPKSGEETQYF. This rearrangement joins TRBV5-1 to TRBJ2-5; no definite D call. From germline, CDR1 is SGHRS and CDR2 YFSETQ. The V end was cut by 2 bases, the J end by 3 bases, with 17 bases between. This CDR3 comprises 16 residues.

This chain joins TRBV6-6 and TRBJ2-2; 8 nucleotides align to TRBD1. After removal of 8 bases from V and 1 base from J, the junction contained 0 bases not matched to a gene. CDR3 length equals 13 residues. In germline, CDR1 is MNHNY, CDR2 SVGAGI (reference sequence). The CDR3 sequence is CASDRGNTGELFF. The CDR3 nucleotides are TGTGCCAGCGACAGGGGGAACACCGGGGAGCTGTTTTTT.

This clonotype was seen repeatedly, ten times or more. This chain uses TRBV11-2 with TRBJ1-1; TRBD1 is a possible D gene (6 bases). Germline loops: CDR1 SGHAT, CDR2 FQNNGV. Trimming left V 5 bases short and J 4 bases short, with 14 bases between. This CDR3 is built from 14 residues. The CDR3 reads CASSVGHGVTEAFF. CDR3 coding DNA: TGTGCCAGCAGCGTGGGACACGGGGTCACTGAAGCTTTCTTT. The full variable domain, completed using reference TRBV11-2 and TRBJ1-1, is EAGVAQSPRYKIIEKRQSVAFWCNPISGHATLYWYQQILGQGPKLLIQFQNNGVVDDSQLPKDRFSAERLKGVDSTLKIQPAKLEDSAVYLCASSVGHGVTEAFFGQGTRLTVV.

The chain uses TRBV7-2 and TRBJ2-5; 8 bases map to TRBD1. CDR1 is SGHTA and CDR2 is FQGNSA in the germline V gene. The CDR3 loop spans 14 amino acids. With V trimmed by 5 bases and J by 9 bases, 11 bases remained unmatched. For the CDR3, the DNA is TGTGCCAGCAGCATAGACAGGGGTGTACAGCCCCAGTACTTC. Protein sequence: CASSIDRGVQPQYF.

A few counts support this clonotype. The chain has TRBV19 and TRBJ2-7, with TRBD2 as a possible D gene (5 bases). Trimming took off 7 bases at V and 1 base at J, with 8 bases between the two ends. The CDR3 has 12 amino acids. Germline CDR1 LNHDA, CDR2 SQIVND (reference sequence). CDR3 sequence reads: CASIGDSYEQYF. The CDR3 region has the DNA TGTGCCAGTATCGGGGATTCCTACGAGCAGTACTTC.

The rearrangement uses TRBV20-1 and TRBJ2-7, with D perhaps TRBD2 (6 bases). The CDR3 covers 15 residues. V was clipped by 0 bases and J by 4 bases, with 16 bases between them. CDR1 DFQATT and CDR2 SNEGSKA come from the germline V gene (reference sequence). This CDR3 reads CSARDEERRAYEQYF. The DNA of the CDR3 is TGCAGTGCTAGAGATGAAGAGCGGAGGGCGTACGAGCAGTACTTC.

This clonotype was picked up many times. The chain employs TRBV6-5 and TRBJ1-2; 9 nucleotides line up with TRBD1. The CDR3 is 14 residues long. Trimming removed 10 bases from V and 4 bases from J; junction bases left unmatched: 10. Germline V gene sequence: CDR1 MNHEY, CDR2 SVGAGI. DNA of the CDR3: TGTGCCATTTCGCGGACAGGGGTTTCCTATGGCTACACCTTC. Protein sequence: CAISRTGVSYGYTF.

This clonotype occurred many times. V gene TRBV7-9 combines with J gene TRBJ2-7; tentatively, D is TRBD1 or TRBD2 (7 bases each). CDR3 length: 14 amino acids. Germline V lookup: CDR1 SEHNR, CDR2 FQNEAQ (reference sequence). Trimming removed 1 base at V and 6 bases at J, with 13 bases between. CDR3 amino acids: CASSLEARGGEQYF. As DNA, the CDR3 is TGTGCCAGCAGCTTAGAGGCCAGGGGGGGCGAGCAGTACTTC.

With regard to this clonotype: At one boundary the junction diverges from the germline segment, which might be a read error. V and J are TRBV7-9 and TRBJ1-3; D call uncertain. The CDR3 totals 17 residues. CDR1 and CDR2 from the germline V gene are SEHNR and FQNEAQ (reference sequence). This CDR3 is CASSLAIGQNSGNTIYF. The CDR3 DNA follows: TGCGCCAGCAGCTTGGCCATCGGGCAGAACTCTGGAAACACCATATATTTT.

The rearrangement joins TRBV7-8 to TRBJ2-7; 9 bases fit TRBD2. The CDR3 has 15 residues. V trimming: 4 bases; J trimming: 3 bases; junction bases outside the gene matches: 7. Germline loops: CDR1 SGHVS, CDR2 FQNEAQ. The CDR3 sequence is CASSSLAGPYYEQYF. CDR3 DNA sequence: TGTGCCAGCAGCTCGCTAGCGGGACCTTACTACGAGCAGTACTTC.

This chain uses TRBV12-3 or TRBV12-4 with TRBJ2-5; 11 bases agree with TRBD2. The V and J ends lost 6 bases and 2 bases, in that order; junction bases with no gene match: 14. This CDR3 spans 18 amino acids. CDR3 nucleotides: TGTGCCAGCAGCCGTCTCCTTAGCGGGAGGGCCTCGCAAGAGACCCAGTACTTC. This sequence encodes CASSRLLSGRASQETQYF.

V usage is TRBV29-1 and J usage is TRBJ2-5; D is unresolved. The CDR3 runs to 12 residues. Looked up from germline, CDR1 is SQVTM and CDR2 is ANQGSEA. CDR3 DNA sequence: TGCAGTTCGGGTAGACAAGTCGAGACCCAGTACTTC. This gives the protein CSSGRQVETQYF.

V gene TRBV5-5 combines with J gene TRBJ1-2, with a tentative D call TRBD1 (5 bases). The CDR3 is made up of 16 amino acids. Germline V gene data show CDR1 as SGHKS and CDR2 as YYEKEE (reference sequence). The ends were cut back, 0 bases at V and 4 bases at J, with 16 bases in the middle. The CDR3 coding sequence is TGTGCCAGCAGCTTGGGAGGGAGGGGCCGTGGCTATGGCTACACCTTC. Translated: CASSLGGRGRGYGYTF.

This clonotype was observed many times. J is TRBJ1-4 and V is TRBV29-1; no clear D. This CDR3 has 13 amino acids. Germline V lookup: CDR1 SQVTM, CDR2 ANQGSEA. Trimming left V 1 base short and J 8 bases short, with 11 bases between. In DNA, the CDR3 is TGCAGCGTTGAAGGGGCGCCGGGGGAAAAACTGTTTTTT. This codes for CSVEGAPGEKLFF.

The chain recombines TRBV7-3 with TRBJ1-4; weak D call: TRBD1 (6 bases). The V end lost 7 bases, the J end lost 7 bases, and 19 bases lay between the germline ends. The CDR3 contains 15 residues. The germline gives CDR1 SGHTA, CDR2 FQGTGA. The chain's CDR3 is CASTPAGGRSEKLFF. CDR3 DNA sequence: TGTGCCAGCACCCCGGCTGGGGGGCGGAGTGAAAAACTGTTTTTT.

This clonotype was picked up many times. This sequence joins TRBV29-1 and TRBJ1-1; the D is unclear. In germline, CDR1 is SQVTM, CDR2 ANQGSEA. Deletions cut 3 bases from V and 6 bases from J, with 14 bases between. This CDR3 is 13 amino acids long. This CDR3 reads CSVEPQVGSEAFF. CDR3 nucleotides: TGCAGCGTTGAGCCCCAGGTTGGCTCTGAAGCTTTCTTT.

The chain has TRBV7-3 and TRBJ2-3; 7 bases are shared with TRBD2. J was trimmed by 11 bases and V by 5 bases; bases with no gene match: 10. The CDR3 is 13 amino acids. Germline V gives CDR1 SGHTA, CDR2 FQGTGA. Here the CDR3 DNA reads TGTGCCAGCAGCACCGGACTAGACGAGAAGCAGTATTTT. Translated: CASSTGLDEKQYF. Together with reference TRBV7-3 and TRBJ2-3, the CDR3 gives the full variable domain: GAGVSQTPSNKVTEKGKYVELRCDPISGHTALYWYRQSLGQGPEFLIYFQGTGAADDSGLPNDRFFAVRPEGSVSTLKIQRTERGDSAVYLCASSTGLDEKQYFGPGTRLTVL.

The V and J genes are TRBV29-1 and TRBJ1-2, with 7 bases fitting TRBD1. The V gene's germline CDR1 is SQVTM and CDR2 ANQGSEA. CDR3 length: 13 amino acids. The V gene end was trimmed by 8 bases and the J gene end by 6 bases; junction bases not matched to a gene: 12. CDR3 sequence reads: CSLGATGLDGYTF. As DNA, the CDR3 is TGCAGCTTAGGGGCGACAGGGCTGGATGGCTACACCTTC.

The CDR3 reads CASSPDRGNNSPLHF. The CDR3 nucleotides are TGTGCCAGCAGCCCGGACAGGGGAAATAATTCACCCCTCCACTTT. V usage is TRBV7-2 and J usage is TRBJ1-6; 9 bases are shared with TRBD1. This CDR3 is 15 amino acids long. The V gene end was trimmed by 5 bases and the J gene end by 5 bases; junction bases not matched to a gene: 4. CDR1 and CDR2 (germline): SGHTA, FQGNSA.